This TCR beta chain was observed in a study of T-cell memory formation after mild COVID-19. Study as a whole: Largely donor-specific sequence clusters came from a couple of donors.

This clonotype was recorded at least ten times. What it binds is not known. One end of the junction fails to match germline, which may point to a read error. CDR1 and CDR2 from the germline V gene are SEHNR and FQNEAQ (reference sequence). The CDR3 has 17 amino acids. Findings and caveats of the study: CD4+ contracting clones were mainly CM and EM; CD8+ ones, EMRA. Contracting clones, day 15 to 85, had balanced CD4/CD8, and later expanders favored CD4+.

In TCRdb, the 5' RACE reads were re-called with MiXCR into one record per CDR3 protein. The sample consists of fewer than 650,000 distinct CDR3 sequences, approximately 15% of them appearing once. The material sequenced was PBMCs or a T cell subset sorted from them (not recorded which). The rearrangement links TRBV7-9 to TRBJ2-5, with 14 bases identical to TRBD2. This clonotype was obtained from an adult woman who had mild COVID-19 (a few samples of this study predate the infection). Cell type and time point are not known. CDR3 DNA: TGTGCCAGCACCTTAGGACTAGCGGGGGGAGATCAAGAGACCCAGTACTTC. It specifies CASTLGLAGGDQETQYF.